The 23 T cell receptor beta chains in this list originate from one sample, sequenced in a study of T cell responses to AZD1222 COVID-19 vaccine. TCRdb's table, derived via immunoSEQ multiplex PCR, lists solely in-frame clones and lacks some. Here the sample spans approximately 84,000 clones, approximately 90% being singletons. Here the sequenced sample was peripheral blood, taken 28 days after the second AZD1222 dose. These receptors all come from an adult who received the AZD1222 COVID-19 vaccine.

This chain joins TRBV7-9 and TRBJ2-2; possible D gene TRBD2, 5 bases. Germline CDR1 SEHNR, CDR2 FQNEAQ (reference sequence). Trimming took 5 bases from V and 7 from J, leaving 11 bases between them. The CDR3 has 13 residues. CDR3 DNA sequence: TGTGCCAGCAGCCCTAATCGGGACGGGGAGCTGTTTTTT. Its protein is CASSPNRDGELFF.

The J gene is TRBJ1-3, the V gene TRBV29-1; D not resolved. From germline, CDR1 is SQVTM and CDR2 ANQGSEA. CDR3 size: 14 residues. Trimming removed 6 bases at V and 0 bases at J, with 12 bases between. The CDR3 here is CSVMIKSSGNTIYF. The CDR3 nucleotides read TGCAGCGTAATGATAAAGAGCTCTGGAAACACCATATATTTT.

The chain links TRBV25-1 to TRBJ1-4; no firm D call. This CDR3 comprises 14 residues. V lost 4 bases to trimming and J lost 8 bases, with 14 bases between them. Germline CDR1 MGHDK, CDR2 SYGVNS. The CDR3 loop reads CASSVGSDEEKLFF. The DNA for the CDR3 is TGTGCCAGCAGTGTAGGGAGTGATGAAGAAAAACTGTTTTTT. The full variable domain, its missing parts supplied by reference TRBV25-1 and TRBJ1-4, is EADIYQTPRYLVIGTGKKITLECSQTMGHDKMYWYQQDPGMELHLIHYSYGVNSTEKGDLSSESTVSRIRTEHFPLTLESARPSHTSQYLCASSVGSDEEKLFFGSGTQLSVL.

This chain links TRBV4-1 with TRBJ2-5; the D gene is possibly TRBD1 (6 bases). Germline V gives CDR1 MGHRA, CDR2 YSYEKL. V lost 0 bases, J lost 5 bases, and 19 bases lay in between. The CDR3 extends over 17 amino acids. Here the CDR3 DNA reads TGCGCCAGCAGCCAAGAGGAGGATATTGGGGGCGGGGAGACCCAGTACTTC. Amino acids: CASSQEEDIGGGETQYF.

This sequence joins TRBV27 and TRBJ1-6; D remains ambiguous. Germline lookup yields CDR1 MNHEY and CDR2 SMNVEV (reference sequence). The CDR3 has 16 amino acids. V gave up 2 bases and J gave up 6 bases, with 14 bases separating them. The DNA for the CDR3 is TGTGCCAGCAGTTTAACATCGGGCTATGGTAATTCACCCCTCCACTTT. This translates into CASSLTSGYGNSPLHF.

Notes on this clone: A read error may account for a junction end that differs from germline. The chain joins TRBV12-3 or TRBV12-4 to TRBJ2-7; D is uncertain. The CDR3 contains 12 residues. The CDR3, as DNA: TGTGCCAGCAGTTTTTCCTCCCACGAGCAGTACTTC. It translates to CASSFSSHEQYF.

As for this clone: This may stem from a read error, because a much larger clone lies one nucleotide away. The V call is TRBV6-2 or TRBV6-3, the J call TRBJ2-2; 9 bases map to TRBD1. The CDR3 totals 16 residues. CDR1 MNHEY and CDR2 SVGEGT come from the germline V gene. CDR3: CTSSYRDRVETGELFF. DNA for the CDR3: TGTACCAGCAGTTACCGGGACAGGGTAGAGACCGGGGAGCTGTTTTTT.

The J gene is TRBJ1-6, the V gene TRBV3-1 (or the pseudogene TRBV3-2), with unresolved D. With 1 base removed from V and 6 bases from J, the gap between germline ends came to 13 bases. The CDR3 totals 16 residues. Germline V gene data show CDR1 as LGHDT and CDR2 as YNNKEL (reference sequence). CDR3 residues: CASSQGRGSSNSPLHF. As DNA, the CDR3 is TGTGCCAGCAGCCAAGGTAGAGGCTCATCTAATTCACCCCTCCACTTT.

The chain employs TRBV9 and TRBJ1-6, with D possibly matching TRBD1 (6 bases). The germline V gene has CDR1 SGDLS and CDR2 YYNGEE. The CDR3 contains 15 residues. Trimming removed 0 bases at V and 9 bases at J, with 13 bases between. The CDR3 protein is CASSVVGTYASPLHF. DNA of the CDR3: TGTGCCAGCAGCGTAGTAGGGACATATGCTTCACCCCTCCACTTT.

The chain joins TRBV2 to TRBJ1-4; D gene ambiguous. The CDR3 contains 14 residues. V was trimmed by 2 bases and J by 6 bases, leaving 10 bases between them. Germline CDR1 and CDR2: SNHLY and FYNNEI. For the CDR3, the DNA is TGTGCCAGCAGTGAAACTGGTACTGATGAAAAACTGTTTTTT. Translation gives CASSETGTDEKLFF.

The rearrangement links TRBV2 to TRBJ1-2; D is undetermined. Between the trimmed V and J ends, which lost 8 bases and 8 bases, there was a span of 18 bases. Germline V gene lookup returns CDR1 SNHLY and CDR2 FYNNEI. The CDR3 is 13 amino acids. Here the CDR3 DNA reads TGTGCCAGCGGCTTCCTGGGATCGGAGGGCTACACCTTC. Translating it yields CASGFLGSEGYTF.

A single count supports this clone. V and J are TRBV30 and TRBJ1-1; D is undetermined. The germline V gene has CDR1 GTSNPN and CDR2 SVGIG (reference sequence). CDR3 length: 14 residues. V was clipped by 3 bases and J by 7 bases, with 18 bases between them. The CDR3 DNA sequence: TGTGCCTGGAGGGTGGGTCTCACCAGCCGTGAAGCTTTCTTT. Its protein is CAWRVGLTSREAFF.

The chain is built from TRBV9 and TRBJ2-2, with 7 bases aligning to TRBD2. Germline CDR1 SGDLS, CDR2 YYNGEE. This CDR3 spans 16 amino acids. V shed 3 bases, J shed 3 bases, and the junction held 8 bases outside the gene matches. The CDR3 DNA is TGTGCCAGCAGCGACCTCGTAGCGGGTCACACCGGGGAGCTGTTTTTT. The encoded protein is CASSDLVAGHTGELFF.

This chain uses TRBV2 with TRBJ2-7, with D possibly being TRBD2 (5 bases). The CDR3 runs to 14 residues. Trimming shortened V by 6 bases and J by 2 bases, and 14 bases separated the two germline ends. CDR1 and CDR2 (germline): SNHLY, FYNNEI. In nucleotides, the CDR3 is TGTGCCAGCAGGAGAGAGGGAAATCCCTACGAGCAGTACTTC. Translated, it gives CASRREGNPYEQYF.

J is TRBJ2-7 and V is TRBV25-1; D is unresolved. Germline-derived CDR1 and CDR2 are MGHDK and SYGVNS. V lost 1 base, J lost 6 bases, and 7 bases lay in between. This CDR3 comprises 12 residues. The chain's CDR3 is CASSELGGEQYF. CDR3 DNA: TGTGCCAGCAGTGAATTGGGTGGCGAGCAGTACTTC.

The chain employs TRBV3-1 (or the pseudogene TRBV3-2) and TRBJ2-7, with 11 bases identical to TRBD2. The V gene's germline CDR1 is LGHDT and CDR2 YNNKEL (reference sequence). The CDR3 spans 16 residues. V dropped 4 bases and J dropped 3; count of bases not matched to a gene: 8. The CDR3 sequence is CASSPGLAGVLYEQYF. Here the CDR3 DNA reads TGTGCCAGCAGCCCAGGACTAGCGGGCGTACTCTACGAGCAGTACTTC.

The genes are TRBV4-3 and TRBJ1-1; D unclear. The germline V and J ends were trimmed by 4 bases and 3 bases, with 15 bases remaining between them. This CDR3 is built from 15 residues. Germline V CDR1 and CDR2: LGHNA, YSLEER. The CDR3 region has the DNA TGCGCCAGCAGCCCTCTTCGTTACGGAGACACTGAAGCTTTCTTT. This translates into CASSPLRYGDTEAFF.

J is TRBJ1-1 and V is TRBV5-4; 9 bases align to TRBD1. In germline, CDR1 is SGHNT, CDR2 YYREEE (reference sequence). Germline trimming cut 5 bases from V and 2 bases from J; bases unmatched to any gene: 13. CDR3 length: 17 residues. CDR3 coding DNA: TGTGCCAGCAGTCGTGACAGGGGGTTAGGGGAAAACACTGAAGCTTTCTTT. Its protein is CASSRDRGLGENTEAFF.

The rearrangement links TRBV19 to TRBJ1-1, with a weak D call TRBD1 (5 bases). The V end was cut by 3 bases, the J end by 4 bases, with 15 bases between. The CDR3 is 15 amino acids. CDR1 and CDR2 from the germline V gene are LNHDA and SQIVND (reference sequence). The CDR3 DNA follows: TGTGCCAGTAGTATCCTTCAGGGTGTGGTCACTGAAGCTTTCTTT. Residues: CASSILQGVVTEAFF. Supplemented by reference TRBV19 and TRBJ1-1, the full variable domain reads DGGITQSPKYLFRKEGQNVTLSCEQNLNHDAMYWYRQDPGQGLRLIYYSQIVNDFQKGDIAEGYSVSREKKESFPLTVTSAQKNPTAFYLCASSILQGVVTEAFFGQGTRLTVV.

This clone was detected once. The chain carries TRBV27 and TRBJ2-3; either TRBD1 or TRBD2 may supply D (6 bases each). CDR1 and CDR2 (germline): MNHEY, SMNVEV (reference sequence). CDR3 size: 13 residues. V gave up 1 base and J gave up 14 bases, with 16 bases separating them. The CDR3 nucleotides read TGTGCCAGCAGTTTATACGACGGGGGCTCCATGTATTTT. This encodes CASSLYDGGSMYF.

The chain links TRBV6-5 to TRBJ1-2; possibly TRBD1 for D (6 bases). The CDR3 spans 14 residues. Trimming cost V 2 bases and J 1 base, with 8 bases left between them. From germline, CDR1 is MNHEY and CDR2 SVGAGI. Here the CDR3 reads CASSYRDNNYGYTF. CDR3 DNA: TGTGCCAGCAGTTACAGGGACAATAACTATGGCTACACCTTC.

This chain joins TRBV2 and TRBJ1-2; no firm D call. Deletions cut 0 bases from V and 8 bases from J, with 13 bases between. The CDR3 has 14 amino acids. CDR1 and CDR2 (germline): SNHLY, FYNNEI. DNA for the CDR3: TGTGCCAGCAGTGAAGCTTTGACCCTGCAGGGCTACACCTTC. Its translation is CASSEALTLQGYTF.

In its sample, this clone was seen a few times. This chain links TRBV29-1 with TRBJ1-5; D unclear. The germline V gene has CDR1 SQVTM and CDR2 ANQGSEA. Trimming removed 5 bases at V and 5 bases at J, with 13 bases between. The CDR3 is 13 amino acids. CDR3 residues: CSVTGTGDQPQHF. The CDR3 DNA is TGCAGCGTTACTGGAACCGGGGATCAGCCCCAGCATTTT.